This T cell receptor (beta chain) was sequenced for a study of OX40 agonist ivuxolimab in advanced cancers. Study summary: Patients were given ivuxolimab, an antibody that agonizes OX40 (CD134). Of the patients, three showed partial responses, one with hepatocellular carcinoma and two with cutaneous melanoma. The mean age was roughly 60 years, ranging from roughly 23 to 79, with approximately 85% of participants male.

The table lists this clone with a count of one. Its specificity is not known. The V gene's germline CDR1 is MNHNS and CDR2 SASEGT. CDR3 length: 16 residues. V lost 2 bases, J lost 2 bases, and 10 bases lay in between. The table came from immunoSEQ multiplex PCR; TCRdb's copy has only in-frame clones and leaves some out. Among approximately 90,000 clones, 75% to 90% were seen once, and the ten largest hold approximately 0.36%. Study-wide results and caveats: Nonresponders included some who also had low normalized T-cell clonal expansion.

This chain joins TRBV6-1 and TRBJ2-6, with D tentatively TRBD1 (5 bases). The receptor comes from an adult with an advanced solid tumor such as melanoma, head and neck, liver or kidney cancer. The sequencing here drew on CD4+ or CD8+ T cells sorted from blood, taken in a trial of the OX40 agonist ivuxolimab. CDR3 in DNA: TGTGCCAGCAGTGAACCAGGACATCCTGGGGCCAACGTCCTGACTTTC. It is translated as CASSEPGHPGANVLTF.